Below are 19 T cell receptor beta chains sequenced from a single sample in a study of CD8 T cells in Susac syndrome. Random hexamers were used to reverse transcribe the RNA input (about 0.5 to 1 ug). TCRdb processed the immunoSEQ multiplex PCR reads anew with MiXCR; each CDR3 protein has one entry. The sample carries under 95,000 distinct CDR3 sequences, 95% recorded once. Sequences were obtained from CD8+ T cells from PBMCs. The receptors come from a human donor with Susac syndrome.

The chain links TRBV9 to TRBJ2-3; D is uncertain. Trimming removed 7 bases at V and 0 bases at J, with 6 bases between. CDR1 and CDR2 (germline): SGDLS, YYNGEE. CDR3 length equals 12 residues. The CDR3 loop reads CASAESTDTQYF. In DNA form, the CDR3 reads TGTGCCAGCGCCGAGAGCACAGATACGCAGTATTTT.

The CDR3 protein is CAWSVGQVETQYF. DNA for the CDR3: TGTGCCTGGAGTGTAGGGCAGGTGGAGACCCAGTACTTC. The genes are TRBV30 and TRBJ2-5; D gene ambiguous. Germline CDR1 is GTSNPN and CDR2 is SVGIG (reference sequence). This CDR3 comprises 13 residues. The ends were cut back, 0 bases at V and 5 bases at J, with 10 bases in the middle.

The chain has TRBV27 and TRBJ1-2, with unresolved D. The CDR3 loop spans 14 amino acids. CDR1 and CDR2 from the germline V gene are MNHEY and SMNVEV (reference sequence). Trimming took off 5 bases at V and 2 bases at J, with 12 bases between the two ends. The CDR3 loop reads CASSPWTGNYGYTF. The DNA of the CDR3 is TGTGCCAGCAGTCCTTGGACGGGAAACTATGGCTACACCTTC.

CDR3 amino acids: CASSTGQGEETQYF. CDR3 DNA sequence: TGCGCCAGCAGCACTGGACAGGGAGAAGAGACCCAGTACTTC. The chain combines TRBV5-1 with TRBJ2-5, with TRBD1 matching over 8 bases. The CDR3 covers 14 residues. From germline, CDR1 is SGHRS and CDR2 YFSETQ. V lost 4 bases, J lost 3 bases, and 5 bases stayed unmatched. Based on the CDR3 plus reference TRBV5-1 and TRBJ2-5, the full variable domain is KAGVTQTPRYLIKTRGQQVTLSCSPISGHRSVSWYQQTPGQGLQFLFEYFSETQRNKGNFPGRFSGRQFSNSRSEMNVSTLELGDSALYLCASSTGQGEETQYFGPGTRLLVL.

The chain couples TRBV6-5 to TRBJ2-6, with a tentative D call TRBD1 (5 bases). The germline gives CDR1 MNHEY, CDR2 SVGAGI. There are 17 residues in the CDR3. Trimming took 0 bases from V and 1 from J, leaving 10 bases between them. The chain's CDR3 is CASSYSDSFSGANVLTF. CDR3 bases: TGTGCCAGCAGTTACTCCGACAGTTTTTCTGGGGCCAACGTCCTGACTTTC.

CDR3 sequence reads: CSATHPPQLAGVTDTQYF. The CDR3 DNA is TGCAGTGCCACTCACCCCCCGCAACTAGCGGGGGTCACAGATACGCAGTATTTT. The rearrangement links TRBV20-1 to TRBJ2-3, with 11 bases identical to TRBD2. Germline CDR1 and CDR2: DFQATT and SNEGSKA (reference sequence). J lost 2 bases, V lost 6 bases, and 16 bases had no gene match. This CDR3 has 18 amino acids.

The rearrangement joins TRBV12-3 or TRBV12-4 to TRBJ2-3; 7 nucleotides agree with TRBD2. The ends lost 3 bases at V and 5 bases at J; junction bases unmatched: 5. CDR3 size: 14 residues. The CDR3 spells CASSLAGVGDTQYF. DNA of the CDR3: TGTGCCAGCAGTTTGGCGGGAGTGGGAGATACGCAGTATTTT.

The CDR3 DNA reads TGTGCCAGCAGTTTACAAGGGGGCGAGCAGTACTTC. Translated: CASSLQGGEQYF. The chain employs TRBV12-3 or TRBV12-4 and TRBJ2-7, with a possible D match to TRBD1 (6 bases). This CDR3 region has 12 residues. With 2 bases removed from V and 6 bases from J, the gap between germline ends came to 8 bases.

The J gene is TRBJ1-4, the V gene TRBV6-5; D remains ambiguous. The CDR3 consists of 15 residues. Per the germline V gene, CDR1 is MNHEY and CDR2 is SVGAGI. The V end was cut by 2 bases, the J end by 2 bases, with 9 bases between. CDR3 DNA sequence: TGTGCCAGCAGTTACACGCTCGACACTAATGAAAAACTGTTTTTT. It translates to CASSYTLDTNEKLFF.

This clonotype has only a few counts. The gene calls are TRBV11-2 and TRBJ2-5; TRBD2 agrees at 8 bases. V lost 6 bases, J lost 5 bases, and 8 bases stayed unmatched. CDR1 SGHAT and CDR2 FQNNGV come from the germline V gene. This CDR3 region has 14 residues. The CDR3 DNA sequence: TGTGCCAGCAGACAAGGACTAGCCGGGGAGACCCAGTACTTC. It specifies CASRQGLAGETQYF.

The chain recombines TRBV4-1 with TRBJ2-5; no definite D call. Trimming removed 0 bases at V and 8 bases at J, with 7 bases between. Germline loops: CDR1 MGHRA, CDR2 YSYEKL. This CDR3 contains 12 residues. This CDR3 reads CASSQDLATQYF. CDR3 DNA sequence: TGCGCCAGCAGCCAAGATTTGGCTACCCAGTACTTC.

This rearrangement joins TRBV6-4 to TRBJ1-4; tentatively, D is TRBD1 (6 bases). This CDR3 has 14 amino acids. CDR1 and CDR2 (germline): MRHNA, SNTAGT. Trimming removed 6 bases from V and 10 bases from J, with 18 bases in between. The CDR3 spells CASRSSQGSGKLFF. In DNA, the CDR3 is TGTGCCAGCAGATCGAGCCAGGGGAGCGGAAAACTGTTTTTT.

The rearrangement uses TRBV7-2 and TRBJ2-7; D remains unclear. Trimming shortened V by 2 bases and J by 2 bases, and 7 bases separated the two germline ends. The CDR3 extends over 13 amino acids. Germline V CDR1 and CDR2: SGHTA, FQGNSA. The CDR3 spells CASSLSTTYEQYF. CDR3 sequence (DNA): TGTGCCAGCAGCTTAAGCACTACCTACGAGCAGTACTTC. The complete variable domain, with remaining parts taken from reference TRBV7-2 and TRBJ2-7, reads GAGVSQSPSNKVTEKGKDVELRCDPISGHTALYWYRQSLGQGLEFLIYFQGNSAPDKSGLPSDRFSAERTGGSVSTLTIQRTQQEDSAVYLCASSLSTTYEQYFGPGTRLTVT.

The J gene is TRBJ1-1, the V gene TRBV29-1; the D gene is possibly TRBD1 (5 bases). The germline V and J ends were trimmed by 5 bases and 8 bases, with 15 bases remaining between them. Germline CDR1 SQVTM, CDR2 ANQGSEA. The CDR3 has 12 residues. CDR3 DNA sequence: TGCAGCGTTAGCAGGGAGGGGATAGAAGCTTTCTTT. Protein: CSVSREGIEAFF.

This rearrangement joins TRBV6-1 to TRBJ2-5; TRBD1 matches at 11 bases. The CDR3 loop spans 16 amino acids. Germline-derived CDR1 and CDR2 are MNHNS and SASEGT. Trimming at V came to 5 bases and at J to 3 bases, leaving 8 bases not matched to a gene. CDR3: CASSTAGTGGEETQYF. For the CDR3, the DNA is TGTGCCAGCAGTACGGCGGGGACAGGGGGAGAAGAGACCCAGTACTTC.

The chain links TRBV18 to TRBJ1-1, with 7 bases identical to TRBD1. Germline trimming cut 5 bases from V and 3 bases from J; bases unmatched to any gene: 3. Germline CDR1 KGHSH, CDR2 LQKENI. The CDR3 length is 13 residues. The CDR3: CASSGDRDTEAFF. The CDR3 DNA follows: TGTGCCAGCTCAGGTGACAGGGACACTGAAGCTTTCTTT.

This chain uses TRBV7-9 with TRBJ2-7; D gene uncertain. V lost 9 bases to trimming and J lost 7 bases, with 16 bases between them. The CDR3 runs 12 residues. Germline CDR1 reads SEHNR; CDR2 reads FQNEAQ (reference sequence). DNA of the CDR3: TGTGCCAGTAGTTCCTACGAACTGGAGCAGTACTTC. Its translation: CASSSYELEQYF.

CDR3 in amino acids: CATGGEWEQFF. The CDR3 DNA follows: TGTGCCACCGGGGGCGAGTGGGAGCAGTTCTTC. The chain uses TRBV24-1 and TRBJ2-1; D possibly corresponds to TRBD1 (6 bases). The CDR3 extends over 11 amino acids. V lost 9 bases and J 10 bases, leaving 12 bases between the germline ends. The germline V gene has CDR1 KGHDR and CDR2 SFDVKD.

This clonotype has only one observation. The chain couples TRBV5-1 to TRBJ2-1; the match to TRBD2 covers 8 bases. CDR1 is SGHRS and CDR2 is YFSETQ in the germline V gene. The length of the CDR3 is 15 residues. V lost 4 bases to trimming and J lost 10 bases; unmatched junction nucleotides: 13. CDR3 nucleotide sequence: TGCGCCAGCAGCCCGGGGGAGCGGGAGAGGGGCGAGCAGTTCTTC. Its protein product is CASSPGERERGEQFF.